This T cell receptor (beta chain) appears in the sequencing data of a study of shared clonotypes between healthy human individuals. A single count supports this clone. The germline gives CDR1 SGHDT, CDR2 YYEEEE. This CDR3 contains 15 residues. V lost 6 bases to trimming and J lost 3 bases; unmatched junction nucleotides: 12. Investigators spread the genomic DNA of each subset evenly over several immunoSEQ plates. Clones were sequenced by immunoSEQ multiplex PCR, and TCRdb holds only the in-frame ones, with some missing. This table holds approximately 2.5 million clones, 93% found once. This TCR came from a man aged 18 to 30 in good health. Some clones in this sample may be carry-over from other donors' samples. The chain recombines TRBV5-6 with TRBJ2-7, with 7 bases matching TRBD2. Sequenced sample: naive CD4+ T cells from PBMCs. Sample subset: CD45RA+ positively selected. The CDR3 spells CASTGMGGYFYEQYF. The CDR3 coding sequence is TGTGCCAGCACCGGCATGGGAGGGTATTTCTACGAGCAGTACTTC.